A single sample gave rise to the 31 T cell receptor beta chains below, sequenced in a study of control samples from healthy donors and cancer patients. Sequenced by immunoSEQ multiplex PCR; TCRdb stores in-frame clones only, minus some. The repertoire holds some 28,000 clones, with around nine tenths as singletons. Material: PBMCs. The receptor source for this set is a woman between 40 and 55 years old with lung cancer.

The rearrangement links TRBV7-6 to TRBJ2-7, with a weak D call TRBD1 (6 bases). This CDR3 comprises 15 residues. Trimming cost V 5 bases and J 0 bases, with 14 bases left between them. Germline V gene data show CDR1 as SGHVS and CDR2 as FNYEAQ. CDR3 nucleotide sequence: TGTGCCAGCAGCCCCCGCCAGGGGTCCTCCTACGAGCAGTACTTC. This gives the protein CASSPRQGSSYEQYF.

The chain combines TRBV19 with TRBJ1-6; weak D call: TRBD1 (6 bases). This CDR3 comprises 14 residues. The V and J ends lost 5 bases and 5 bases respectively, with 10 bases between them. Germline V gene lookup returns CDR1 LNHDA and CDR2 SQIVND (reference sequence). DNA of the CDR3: TGTGCCAGTAGTCGGACAGCGAATAATTCACCCCTCCACTTT. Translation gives CASSRTANNSPLHF.

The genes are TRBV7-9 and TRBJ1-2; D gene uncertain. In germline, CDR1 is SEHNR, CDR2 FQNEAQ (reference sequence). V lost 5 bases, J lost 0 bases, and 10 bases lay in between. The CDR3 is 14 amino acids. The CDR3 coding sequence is TGTGCCAGCAGCCCCGAACGCTCTAACTATGGCTACACCTTC. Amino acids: CASSPERSNYGYTF.

CDR3 in amino acids: CASSWRNTEAFF. The CDR3 region has the DNA TGTGCCAGCAGCTGGAGGAACACTGAAGCTTTCTTT. This sequence joins TRBV5-8 and TRBJ1-1; D remains unclear. Germline V gene sequence: CDR1 SGHTS, CDR2 YDEGEE. Trimming removed 3 bases at V and 1 base at J, with 4 bases between. There are 12 residues in the CDR3. Together with reference TRBV5-8 and TRBJ1-1, the CDR3 gives the full variable domain: EAGVTQSPTHLIKTRGQQATLRCSPISGHTSVYWYQQALGLGLQFLLWYDEGEERNRGNFPPRFSGRQFPNYSSELNVNALELEDSALYLCASSWRNTEAFFGQGTRLTVV.

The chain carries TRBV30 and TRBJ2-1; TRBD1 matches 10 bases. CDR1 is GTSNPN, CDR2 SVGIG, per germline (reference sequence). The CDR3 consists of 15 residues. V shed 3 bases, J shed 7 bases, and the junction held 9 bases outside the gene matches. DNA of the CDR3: TGTGCCTGGAGGTTAGGGACAGGGGCCTGGAATGAGCAGTTCTTC. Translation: CAWRLGTGAWNEQFF.

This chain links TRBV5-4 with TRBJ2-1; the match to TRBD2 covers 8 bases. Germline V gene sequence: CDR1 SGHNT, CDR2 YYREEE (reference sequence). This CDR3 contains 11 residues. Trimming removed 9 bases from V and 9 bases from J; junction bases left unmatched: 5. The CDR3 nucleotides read TGTGCCACTCGAGCGGGGGCTGAGCAGTTCTTC. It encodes CATRAGAEQFF. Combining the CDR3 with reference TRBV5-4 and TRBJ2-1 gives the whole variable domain ETGVTQSPTHLIKTRGQQVTLRCSSQSGHNTVSWYQQALGQGPQFIFQYYREEENGRGNFPPRFSGLQFPNYSSELNVNALELDDSALYLCATRAGAEQFFGPGTRLTVL.

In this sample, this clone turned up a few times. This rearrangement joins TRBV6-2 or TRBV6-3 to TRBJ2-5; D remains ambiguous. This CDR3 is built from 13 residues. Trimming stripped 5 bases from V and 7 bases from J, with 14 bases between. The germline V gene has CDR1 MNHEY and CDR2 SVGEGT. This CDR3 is CASSPLPSGTQYF. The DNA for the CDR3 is TGTGCCAGCAGTCCCCTCCCCTCAGGGACCCAGTACTTC.

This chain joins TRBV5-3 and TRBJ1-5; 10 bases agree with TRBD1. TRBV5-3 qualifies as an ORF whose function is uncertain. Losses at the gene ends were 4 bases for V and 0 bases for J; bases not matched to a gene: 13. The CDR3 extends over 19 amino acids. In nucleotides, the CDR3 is TGTGCCAGAAGCCTAGGGGACAGGGGCATTCCGTCTAGCAATCAGCCCCAGCATTTT. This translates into CARSLGDRGIPSSNQPQHF.

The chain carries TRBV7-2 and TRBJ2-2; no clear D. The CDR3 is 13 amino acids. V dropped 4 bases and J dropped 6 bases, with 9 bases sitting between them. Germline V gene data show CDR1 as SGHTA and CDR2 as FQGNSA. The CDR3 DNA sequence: TGTGCCAGCAGCTCAAAGACTGCCGGGGAGCTGTTTTTT. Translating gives CASSSKTAGELFF.

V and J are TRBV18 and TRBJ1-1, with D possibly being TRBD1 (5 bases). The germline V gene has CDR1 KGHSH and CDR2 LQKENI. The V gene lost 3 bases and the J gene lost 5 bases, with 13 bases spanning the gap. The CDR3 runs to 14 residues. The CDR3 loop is CASSPQGEQTEAFF. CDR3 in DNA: TGTGCCAGCTCACCCCAGGGAGAACAAACTGAAGCTTTCTTT.

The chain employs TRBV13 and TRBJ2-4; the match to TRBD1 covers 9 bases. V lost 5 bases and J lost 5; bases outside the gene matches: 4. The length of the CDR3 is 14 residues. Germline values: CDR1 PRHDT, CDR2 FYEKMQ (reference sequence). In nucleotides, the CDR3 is TGTGCCAGCAGCCCCCGGACAGGGGAAAACATTCAGTACTTC. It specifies CASSPRTGENIQYF.

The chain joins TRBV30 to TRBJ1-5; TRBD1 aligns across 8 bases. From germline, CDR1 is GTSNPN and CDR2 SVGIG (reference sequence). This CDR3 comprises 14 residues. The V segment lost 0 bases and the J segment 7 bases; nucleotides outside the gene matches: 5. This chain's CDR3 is CAWSVQGAEQPQHF. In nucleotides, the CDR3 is TGTGCCTGGAGTGTGCAGGGGGCGGAGCAGCCCCAGCATTTT.

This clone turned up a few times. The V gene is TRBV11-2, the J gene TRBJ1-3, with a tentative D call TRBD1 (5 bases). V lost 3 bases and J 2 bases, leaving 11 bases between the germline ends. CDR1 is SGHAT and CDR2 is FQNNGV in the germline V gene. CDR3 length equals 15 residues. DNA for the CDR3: TGTGCCAGCAGCTTCACCGGGACTGCTGGAAACACCATATATTTT. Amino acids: CASSFTGTAGNTIYF.

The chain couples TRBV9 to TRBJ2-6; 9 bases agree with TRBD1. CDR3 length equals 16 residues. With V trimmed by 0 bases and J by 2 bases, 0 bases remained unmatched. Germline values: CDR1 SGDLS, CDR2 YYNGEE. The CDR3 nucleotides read TGTGCCAGCAGCGTAGGGACAGGGGCTGGGGCCAACGTCCTGACTTTC. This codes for CASSVGTGAGANVLTF.

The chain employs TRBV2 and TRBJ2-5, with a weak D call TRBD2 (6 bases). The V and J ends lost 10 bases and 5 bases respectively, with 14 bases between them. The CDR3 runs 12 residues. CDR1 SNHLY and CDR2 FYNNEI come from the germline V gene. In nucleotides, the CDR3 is TGTGCCACCCTGGGGGGTCAGGAGACCCAGTACTTC. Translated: CATLGGQETQYF.

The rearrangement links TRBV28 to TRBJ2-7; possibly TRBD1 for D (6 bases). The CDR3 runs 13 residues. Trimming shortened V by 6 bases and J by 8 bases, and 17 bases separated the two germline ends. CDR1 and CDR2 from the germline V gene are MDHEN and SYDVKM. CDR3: CASSWTEISQQYF. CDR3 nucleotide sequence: TGTGCCAGCAGCTGGACAGAGATCTCCCAGCAGTACTTC.

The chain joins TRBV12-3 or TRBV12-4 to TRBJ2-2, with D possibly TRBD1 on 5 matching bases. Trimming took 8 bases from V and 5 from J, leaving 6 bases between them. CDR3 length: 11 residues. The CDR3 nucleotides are TGTGCCAGCCAGGGTACCGGGGAGCTGTTTTTT. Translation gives CASQGTGELFF.

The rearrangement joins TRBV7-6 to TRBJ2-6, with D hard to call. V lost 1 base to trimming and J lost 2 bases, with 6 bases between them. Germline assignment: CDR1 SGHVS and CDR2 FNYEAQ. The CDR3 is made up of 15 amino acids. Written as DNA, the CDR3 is TGTGCCAGCAGCTTAGTGGAGCCTGGGGCCAACGTCCTGACTTTC. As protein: CASSLVEPGANVLTF. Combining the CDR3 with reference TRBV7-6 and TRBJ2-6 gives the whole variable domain GAGVSQSPRYKVTKRGQDVALRCDPISGHVSLYWYRQALGQGPEFLTYFNYEAQQDKSGLPNDRFSAERPEGSISTLTIQRTEQRDSAMYRCASSLVEPGANVLTFGAGSRLTVL.

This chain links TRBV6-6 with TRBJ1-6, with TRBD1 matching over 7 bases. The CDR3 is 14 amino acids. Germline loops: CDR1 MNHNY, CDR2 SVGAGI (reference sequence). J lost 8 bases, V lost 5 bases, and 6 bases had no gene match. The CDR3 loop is CASSQQGKDSPLHF. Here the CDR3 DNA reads TGTGCCAGCAGTCAACAGGGGAAGGATTCACCCCTCCACTTT.

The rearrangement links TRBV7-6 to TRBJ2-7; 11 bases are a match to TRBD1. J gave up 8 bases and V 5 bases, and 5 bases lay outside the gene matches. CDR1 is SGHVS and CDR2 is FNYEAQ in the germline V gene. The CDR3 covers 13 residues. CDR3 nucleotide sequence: TGTGCCAGCAGCCCCGGGACAGGGGGACAGCAGTACTTC. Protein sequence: CASSPGTGGQQYF.

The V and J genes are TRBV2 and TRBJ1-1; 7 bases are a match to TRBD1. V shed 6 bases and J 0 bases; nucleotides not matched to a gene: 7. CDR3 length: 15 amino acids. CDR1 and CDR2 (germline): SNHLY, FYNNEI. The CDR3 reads CASSWTGPLNTEAFF. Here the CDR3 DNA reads TGTGCCAGCAGCTGGACAGGACCCCTGAACACTGAAGCTTTCTTT.

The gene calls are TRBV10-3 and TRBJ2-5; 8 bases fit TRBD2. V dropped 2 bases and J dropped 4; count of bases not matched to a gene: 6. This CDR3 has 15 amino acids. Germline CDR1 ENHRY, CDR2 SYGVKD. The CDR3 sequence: CAISEARGGGETQYF. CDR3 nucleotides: TGTGCCATCAGTGAGGCTCGGGGGGGTGGAGAGACCCAGTACTTC.

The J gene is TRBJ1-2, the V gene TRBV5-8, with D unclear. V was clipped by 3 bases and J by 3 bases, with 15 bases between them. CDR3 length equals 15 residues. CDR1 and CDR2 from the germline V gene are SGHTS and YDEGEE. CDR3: CASSSPDSYHYGYTF. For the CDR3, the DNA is TGTGCCAGCAGCTCGCCCGACTCGTACCACTATGGCTACACCTTC. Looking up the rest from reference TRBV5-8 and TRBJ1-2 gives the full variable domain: EAGVTQSPTHLIKTRGQQATLRCSPISGHTSVYWYQQALGLGLQFLLWYDEGEERNRGNFPPRFSGRQFPNYSSELNVNALELEDSALYLCASSSPDSYHYGYTFGSGTRLTVV.

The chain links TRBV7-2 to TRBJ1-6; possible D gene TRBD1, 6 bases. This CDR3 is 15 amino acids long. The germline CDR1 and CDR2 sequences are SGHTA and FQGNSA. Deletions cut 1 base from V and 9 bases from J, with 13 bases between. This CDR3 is CASSLGGGSRSPLHF. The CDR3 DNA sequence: TGTGCCAGCAGCTTAGGAGGGGGAAGTCGTTCACCCCTCCACTTT.

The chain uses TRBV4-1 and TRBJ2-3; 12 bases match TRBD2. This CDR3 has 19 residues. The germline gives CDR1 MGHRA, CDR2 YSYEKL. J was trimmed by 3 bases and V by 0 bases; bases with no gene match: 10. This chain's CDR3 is CASSQEYPSGTSGTDTQYF. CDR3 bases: TGCGCCAGCAGCCAAGAATACCCCTCCGGGACTAGCGGGACAGATACGCAGTATTTT.

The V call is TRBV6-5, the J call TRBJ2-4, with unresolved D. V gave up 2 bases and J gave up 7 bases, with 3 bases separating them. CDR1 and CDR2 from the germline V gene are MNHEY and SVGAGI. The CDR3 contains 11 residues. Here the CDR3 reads CASSYGNIQYF. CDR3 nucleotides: TGTGCCAGCAGTTACGGGAACATTCAGTACTTC.

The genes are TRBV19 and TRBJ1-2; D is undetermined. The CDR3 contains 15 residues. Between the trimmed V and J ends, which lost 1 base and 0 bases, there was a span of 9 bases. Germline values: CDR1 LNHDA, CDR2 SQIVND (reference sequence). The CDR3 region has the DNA TGTGCCAGTAGTATAGTCGGAACAACTAACTATGGCTACACCTTC. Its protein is CASSIVGTTNYGYTF.

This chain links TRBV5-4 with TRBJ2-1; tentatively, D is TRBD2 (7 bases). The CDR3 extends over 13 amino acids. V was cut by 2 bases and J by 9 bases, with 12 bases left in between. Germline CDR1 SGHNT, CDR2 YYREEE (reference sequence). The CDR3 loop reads CASSFVGGREQFF. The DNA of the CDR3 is TGTGCCAGCAGCTTCGTGGGGGGGCGTGAGCAGTTCTTC.

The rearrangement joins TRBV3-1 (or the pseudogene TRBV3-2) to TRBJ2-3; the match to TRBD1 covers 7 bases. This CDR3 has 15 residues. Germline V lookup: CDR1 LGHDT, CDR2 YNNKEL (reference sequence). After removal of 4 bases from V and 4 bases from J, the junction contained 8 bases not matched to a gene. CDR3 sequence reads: CASSRGPTGADTQYF. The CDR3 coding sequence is TGTGCCAGCAGCCGAGGACCCACAGGGGCAGATACGCAGTATTTT.

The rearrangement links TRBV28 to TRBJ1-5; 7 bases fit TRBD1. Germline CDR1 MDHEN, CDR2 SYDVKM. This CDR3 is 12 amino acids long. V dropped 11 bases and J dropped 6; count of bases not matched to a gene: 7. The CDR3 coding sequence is TGTGCCGTACGACAGGGTGGTCAGCCCCAGCATTTT. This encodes CAVRQGGQPQHF.

CDR3 sequence (DNA): TGTGCCAGCAGTAGACCAGCTACAGATACGCAGTATTTT. Residues: CASSRPATDTQYF. The chain carries TRBV6-5 and TRBJ2-3, with D unresolved. Germline CDR1 MNHEY, CDR2 SVGAGI. CDR3 length: 13 amino acids. The ends were cut back, 5 bases at V and 3 bases at J, with 9 bases in the middle.